This TCR beta chain was identified during a study of tumor and adjacent non-tumor tissue in lung cancer. Study-level background: Patients comprised 12 adenocarcinoma, 2 squamous cell carcinoma and 1 small cell lung cancer. Study results and caveats: TCR diversity was significantly greater in tumor than normal lung tissue.

The library came from three nested PCR rounds adapted from ARM-PCR protocols. TCRdb reprocessed the multiplex PCR reads with MiXCR, giving one entry per CDR3 protein. Of over 60,000 distinct CDR3 sequences listed, around 75% are singletons. The CDR3 covers 16 residues. Turning to this clonotype: Its antigen is not identified.

RNA was extracted from bulk tissue without any cell sorting. Donors were chemotherapy-naive, newly diagnosed lung cancer surgical patients in China, August–November 2014. The rearrangement joins TRBV12-3 or TRBV12-4 to TRBJ1-5; D may be TRBD1 (6 bases). The DNA end is a closer match to TRBJ2-3, so the J assignment may be wrong. The sequence derives from a woman aged 50 to 65 with non-small cell lung cancer. Sample: lung tumor tissue. The CDR3 here is CARSPRGTGLGQPQYF. The CDR3 DNA is TGTGCCAGGAGTCCTAGGGGAACAGGGTTAGGTCAACCCCAGTATTTT.